A single sample is the source of the 6 T cell receptor beta chains below, sequenced in a study of Graves' ophthalmopathy and Graves' hyperthyroidism (dated by TCRdb to 2017 to 2018). Sequencing took place on an Illumina HiSeq 2000. For repertoire sequencing, TCR beta CDR3 regions were amplified from RNA transcripts. HTBI primers and the Qiagen OneStep RT-PCR kit were used in a first-round RT-PCR, which was followed by a second-round multiplex PCR, size selection and purification. The public reads were reanalyzed by TCRdb: fastp trimming at Q25, MiXCR alignment, in-frame beta chains only. Records with the same CDR3 protein are collapsed into one entry carrying the most frequent genes and DNA. This sample gives about 500,000 distinct CDR3 sequences in total; less than 45% of them show up just once. Of the sample, approximately 4.1% falls within the top ten clones. The sequenced material came from peripheral blood or thyroid tissue (not recorded which). The receptors were gathered from an adult man with Graves' hyperthyroidism.

As for this clonotype: The junction departs from the called germline gene at one end, perhaps through a read error. The chain uses TRBV6-1 and TRBJ2-3, with 10 bases lining up with TRBD2. The CDR3 sequence is 16 residues long. Germline assignment: CDR1 MNHNS and CDR2 SASEGT. The CDR3 bases are TGTGCCAGCAGTCTAGCGGGGGATCAGGTCACAGATACGCAGTACTTT. Its protein is CASSLAGDQVTDTQYF.

This sequence joins TRBV27 and TRBJ1-4; no clear D gene. The CDR3 is made up of 15 amino acids. From germline, CDR1 is MNHEY and CDR2 SMNVEV (reference sequence). Trimming stripped 4 bases from V and 0 bases from J, with 9 bases between. Here the CDR3 reads CASSSQSATNEKLFF. DNA of the CDR3: TGTGCCAGCAGTTCGCAAAGTGCAACTAATGAAAAACTGTTTTTT.

The chain has TRBV6-1 and TRBJ1-1; D may be TRBD1 (6 bases). The CDR3 totals 16 residues. V dropped 5 bases and J dropped 1 base, with 17 bases sitting between them. The germline gives CDR1 MNHNS, CDR2 SASEGT. This CDR3 is CASSTQGSNRNTEAFF. The CDR3 bases are TGTGCCAGCAGTACACAGGGCTCTAACCGGAACACTGAAGCTTTCTTT.

The V call is TRBV9, the J call TRBJ1-2; D is possibly TRBD1 (5 bases). Germline V gives CDR1 SGDLS, CDR2 YYNGEE. This CDR3 spans 14 amino acids. V lost 4 bases and J 5 bases, leaving 15 bases between the germline ends. In DNA, the CDR3 is TGTGCCAGCAGCCACCCCCCGGGGGGGTATGGCTACACCTTC. Residues: CASSHPPGGYGYTF.

The chain uses TRBV10-3 and TRBJ1-5, with no clear D. V was shortened by 4 bases and J by 11 bases, with 18 bases between the two germline ends. The CDR3 sequence is 14 residues long. Germline V gene data show CDR1 as ENHRY and CDR2 as SYGVKD. The chain's CDR3 is CAISASGRGETQHF. The CDR3 DNA reads as TGTGCCATCAGTGCGAGCGGGAGAGGCGAGACCCAGCATTTT.

Note on this clonotype: A clone one base away is much larger, so this may be a read error. V usage is TRBV6-5 and J usage is TRBJ2-7; 12 nucleotides agree with TRBD2. The germline gives CDR1 MNHEY, CDR2 SVGAGI. The CDR3 is 16 residues long. The CDR3 DNA reads as TGTGCCAGCAGTTACCTGACTAGCGGGAGATACTACGAGCAGTGCTTC. Translating gives CASSYLTSGRYYEQCF.